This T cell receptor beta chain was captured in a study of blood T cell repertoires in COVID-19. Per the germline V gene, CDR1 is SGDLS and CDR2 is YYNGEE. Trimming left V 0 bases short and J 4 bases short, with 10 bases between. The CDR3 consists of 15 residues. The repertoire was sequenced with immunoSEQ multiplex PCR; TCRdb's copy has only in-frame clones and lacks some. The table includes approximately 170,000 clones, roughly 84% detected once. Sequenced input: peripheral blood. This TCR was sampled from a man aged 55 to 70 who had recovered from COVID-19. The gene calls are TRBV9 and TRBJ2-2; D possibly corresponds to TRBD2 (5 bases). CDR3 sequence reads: CASSVASTGTGELFF. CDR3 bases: TGTGCCAGCAGCGTAGCTAGCACGGGCACCGGGGAGCTGTTTTTT.